Sequencing of this T cell receptor beta chain was carried out in a study of T cell repertoires in cytomegalovirus infection. Study-wide background: Both CMV infection and a matching HLA type were indicated by public TCR beta signatures.

The germline gives CDR1 SGHTA, CDR2 FQGNSA. The V gene lost 2 bases and the J gene lost 5 bases, with 12 bases spanning the gap. The CDR3 length is 14 residues. This clonotype was found many times. Antigen: not known. Broader study findings: Summed public TCR beta family frequency identified CMV carriers bearing the relevant HLA. Dominant in the ex vivo response were TCR beta clonotypes restricted by HLA-C and specific for CMV.

TCRdb reprocessed the reads with MiXCR, giving one entry per CDR3 protein. This sample has about 460,000 distinct CDR3 sequences, with approximately 11% found just once. The chain has TRBV7-2 and TRBJ2-5; D tentatively fits TRBD1 or TRBD2 (6 bases each). The TCR was taken from a human donor in good health (CMV status not recorded). Some clones in this sample may be carry-over from other donors' samples. Material: PBMCs. For the CDR3, the DNA is TGTGCCAGCAGCTTATGGGGGGCGGGGGAGACCCAGTACTTC. Protein product: CASSLWGAGETQYF.